The next 30 T cell receptor beta chains were all read from a single sample in a study of beta chain features in type 1 diabetes. Study-wide points: All four CD4+ subsets of Type 1 diabetes patients contained TCRB CDR3s that were moderately but significantly shorter.

Expressed TCRB transcripts were sequenced after all isolated RNA was converted to cDNA. TCRdb's table, derived via immunoSEQ multiplex PCR, lists solely in-frame clones and lacks some. Of under 850,000 clones listed, 13% are singletons. Antigens for these TCRs are unknown. The sample consisted of naive CD4+ T cells from blood. The receptors were gathered from a man younger than 35 with type 1 diabetes.

A few counts support this clone. V gene TRBV6-1 combines with J gene TRBJ2-3, with D unclear. V lost 2 bases and J lost 9, with 9 bases in between. Germline V gives CDR1 MNHNS, CDR2 SASEGT. This CDR3 is built from 12 residues. Here the CDR3 DNA reads TGTGCCAGCAGTGAACAAGGAAGGACGCAGTATTTT. Translation gives CASSEQGRTQYF.

This clone has a single count. The chain uses TRBV11-2 and TRBJ1-1; D is unresolved. CDR3 length: 15 amino acids. Germline V gene data show CDR1 as SGHAT and CDR2 as FQNNGV. Trimming removed 1 base at V and 0 bases at J, with 9 bases between. The CDR3 DNA is TGTGCCAGCAGCTTAGTAGCAGGCCTGAACACTGAAGCTTTCTTT. This sequence encodes CASSLVAGLNTEAFF.

This clone was counted between two and nine times. The CDR3 spells CAWSSLGNTEAFF. In DNA form, the CDR3 reads TGTGCCTGGAGTTCTCTGGGGAACACTGAAGCTTTCTTT. This chain uses TRBV30 with TRBJ1-1; D call uncertain. Looked up from germline, CDR1 is GTSNPN and CDR2 is SVGIG (reference sequence). CDR3 size: 13 residues. Trimming shortened V by 2 bases and J by 1 base, and 8 bases separated the two germline ends.

The chain carries TRBV6-6 and TRBJ2-7; either TRBD1 or TRBD2 may fit D (5 bases each). Germline V gene lookup returns CDR1 MNHNY and CDR2 SVGAGI (reference sequence). V lost 5 bases and J 3 bases, leaving 11 bases between the germline ends. The CDR3 has 13 amino acids. For the CDR3, the DNA is TGTGCCAGCAGTCTGGGACCTTACTACGAGCAGTACTTC. Translating it yields CASSLGPYYEQYF.

The chain carries TRBV18 and TRBJ2-1; D might be TRBD1 (6 bases). Germline CDR1 is KGHSH and CDR2 is LQKENI. CDR3 length equals 18 residues. V lost 3 bases and J lost 0, with 18 bases in between. CDR3 sequence (DNA): TGTGCCAGCTCACCTCAGACCGAAGGGACAAGCTCCTACAATGAGCAGTTCTTC. It codes for CASSPQTEGTSSYNEQFF.

The chain employs TRBV5-4 and TRBJ1-2; possibly TRBD1 for D (6 bases). The CDR3 loop spans 14 amino acids. CDR1 SGHNT and CDR2 YYREEE come from the germline V gene (reference sequence). V was cut by 1 base and J by 1 base, with 8 bases left in between. CDR3 DNA: TGTGCCAGCAGCTTGACAGGGTTTAACTATGGCTACACCTTC. This sequence encodes CASSLTGFNYGYTF. Filled out from reference TRBV5-4 and TRBJ1-2, the complete variable domain reads ETGVTQSPTHLIKTRGQQVTLRCSSQSGHNTVSWYQQALGQGPQFIFQYYREEENGRGNFPPRFSGLQFPNYSSELNVNALELDDSALYLCASSLTGFNYGYTFGSGTRLTVV.

This clone came up a few times. The rearrangement joins TRBV7-9 to TRBJ1-5; 7 positions match TRBD1. V gave up 5 bases and J gave up 5 bases; unmatched junction bases: 6. The CDR3 is made up of 14 amino acids. CDR1 and CDR2 (germline): SEHNR, FQNEAQ (reference sequence). The CDR3 sequence is CASSPDRVDQPQHF. CDR3 DNA: TGTGCCAGCAGCCCCGACAGGGTGGATCAGCCCCAGCATTTT.

The chain carries TRBV9 and TRBJ2-1; 7 nucleotides agree with TRBD1. Trimming cost V 4 bases and J 2 bases; bases outside gene matches: 6. CDR1 and CDR2 (germline): SGDLS, YYNGEE. The CDR3 covers 15 residues. Written as DNA, the CDR3 is TGTGCCAGCAGCAGAACAGGGGCAGCCTACAATGAGCAGTTCTTC. It yields the protein CASSRTGAAYNEQFF. Full variable domain (rest looked up from reference TRBV9 and TRBJ2-1): DSGVTQTPKHLITATGQRVTLRCSPRSGDLSVYWYQQSLDQGLQFLIQYYNGEERAKGNILERFSAQQFPDLHSELNLSSLELGDSALYFCASSRTGAAYNEQFFGPGTRLTVL.

V gene TRBV9 combines with J gene TRBJ1-1; a possible D gene is TRBD1 (6 bases). The germline V and J ends were trimmed by 3 bases and 1 base, with 13 bases remaining between them. This CDR3 contains 15 residues. CDR1 and CDR2 from the germline V gene are SGDLS and YYNGEE. In DNA, the CDR3 is TGTGCCAGCAGCGGCCAACAGGGTCAGAACACTGAAGCTTTCTTT. As protein: CASSGQQGQNTEAFF.

V and J are TRBV25-1 and TRBJ1-1; no definite D call. With 5 bases removed from V and 1 base from J, the gap between germline ends came to 8 bases. The CDR3 consists of 13 residues. The V gene's germline CDR1 is MGHDK and CDR2 SYGVNS. CDR3 nucleotides: TGTGCCAGCAGTAGCAGGTGGAACACTGAAGCTTTCTTT. Translated, it gives CASSSRWNTEAFF.

This chain links TRBV28 with TRBJ2-1, with a weak D call TRBD1 (6 bases). Trimming removed 5 bases at V and 2 bases at J, with 13 bases between. Germline assignment: CDR1 MDHEN and CDR2 SYDVKM. The CDR3 spans 15 residues. CDR3 nucleotides: TGTGCCAGCAGTCCTGAGCAGGGGCCCTACAATGAGCAGTTCTTC. Translating it yields CASSPEQGPYNEQFF.

This clone showed up just a few times. The V call is TRBV6-5, the J call TRBJ1-1; D is unclear. The CDR3 is 15 amino acids. Germline V CDR1 and CDR2: MNHEY, SVGAGI. With 6 bases removed from V and 3 bases from J, the gap between germline ends came to 17 bases. CDR3 loop: CASSSGTGFYTEAFF. DNA of the CDR3: TGTGCCAGCAGCAGCGGAACCGGGTTTTACACTGAAGCTTTCTTT.

The chain couples TRBV18 to TRBJ2-7; tentatively, D is TRBD1 (5 bases). CDR3 length equals 13 residues. V lost 4 bases to trimming and J lost 0 bases, with 7 bases between them. Per germline, CDR1 KGHSH and CDR2 LQKENI. CDR3 amino acids: CASSLDNSYEQYF. In nucleotides, the CDR3 is TGTGCCAGCTCACTGGACAACTCCTACGAGCAGTACTTC.

This clone was seen once. The chain employs TRBV6-5 and TRBJ2-7, with 10 bases matching TRBD1. V shed 6 bases and J 3 bases; nucleotides not matched to a gene: 8. Germline V gives CDR1 MNHEY, CDR2 SVGAGI. The CDR3 consists of 15 residues. Here the CDR3 reads CASRQPGQGLYEQYF. CDR3 nucleotide sequence: TGTGCCAGCAGACAACCGGGACAGGGGCTCTACGAGCAGTACTTC.

This clone was seen a handful of times. The chain carries TRBV13 and TRBJ2-2; 10 bases agree with TRBD1. Unmatched junction bases numbered 5, after V lost 3 bases and J lost 1 base. CDR3 length: 17 amino acids. CDR1 is PRHDT, CDR2 FYEKMQ, per germline (reference sequence). CDR3 sequence (DNA): TGTGCCAGCAGCTTGGGACAGGGGCGATGGAACACCGGGGAGCTGTTTTTT. Translation gives CASSLGQGRWNTGELFF.

J is TRBJ2-1 and V is TRBV5-4; the match to TRBD1 covers 7 bases. Per the germline V gene, CDR1 is SGHNT and CDR2 is YYREEE (reference sequence). CDR3 length: 14 residues. J was trimmed by 6 bases and V by 1 base; bases with no gene match: 4. As DNA, the CDR3 is TGTGCCAGCAGCTTGACGGGACAGTCCAATGAGCAGTTCTTC. It codes for CASSLTGQSNEQFF.

The gene calls are TRBV18 and TRBJ2-7; possibly TRBD2 for D (6 bases). Trimming removed 1 base at V and 1 base at J, with 11 bases between. Germline V CDR1 and CDR2: KGHSH, LQKENI. CDR3 length: 15 residues. In DNA, the CDR3 is TGTGCCAGCTCACCACAGGCCGGGGGTTCCTACGAGCAGTACTTC. This sequence encodes CASSPQAGGSYEQYF.

As DNA, the CDR3 is TGTGCCAGCAGTGGACGGTGGGATGGCTACACCTTC. Protein: CASSGRWDGYTF. The chain recombines TRBV28 with TRBJ1-2; D uncertain. This CDR3 has 12 residues. Germline values: CDR1 MDHEN, CDR2 SYDVKM. Trimming took 5 bases from V and 6 from J, leaving 10 bases between them.

In its sample, this clone was seen a few times. This rearrangement joins TRBV4-2 to TRBJ2-6; D ambiguous. In germline, CDR1 is LGHNA, CDR2 YNFKEQ. V was pared by 1 base and J by 0 bases, with 7 bases between. This CDR3 has 16 amino acids. This chain's CDR3 is CASSQAWISGANVLTF. The CDR3 DNA reads as TGTGCCAGCAGCCAAGCTTGGATCTCTGGGGCCAACGTCCTGACTTTC.

The V call is TRBV6-5, the J call TRBJ2-4, with D perhaps TRBD1 (5 bases). This CDR3 spans 14 amino acids. Per the germline V gene, CDR1 is MNHEY and CDR2 is SVGAGI. V dropped 6 bases and J dropped 6 bases, with 15 bases sitting between them. CDR3 protein: CASRPDSAINIQYF. DNA of the CDR3: TGTGCCAGCAGACCTGACAGCGCAATAAACATTCAGTACTTC.

The V call is TRBV29-1, the J call TRBJ2-7; maybe TRBD1 (5 bases). Germline V lookup: CDR1 SQVTM, CDR2 ANQGSEA. The CDR3 has 12 amino acids. The ends were cut back, 8 bases at V and 6 bases at J, with 17 bases in the middle. The CDR3 DNA reads TGCAGCACCAGCAGGGCGCCGGGCGAGCAGTACTTC. Amino acids: CSTSRAPGEQYF.

The V and J genes are TRBV27 and TRBJ2-2, with D possibly matching TRBD1 (5 bases). The CDR3 contains 16 residues. The germline gives CDR1 MNHEY, CDR2 SMNVEV (reference sequence). Trimming cost V 4 bases and J 1 base, with 13 bases left between them. CDR3 DNA: TGTGCCAGCAGTTCCCCAGATGACAGGAACACCGGGGAGCTGTTTTTT. It encodes CASSSPDDRNTGELFF.

This clone was seen a handful of times. In DNA, the CDR3 is TGTGCCTGGACTAGTTCGGACCGGTTGAACACTGAAGCTTTCTTT. It specifies CAWTSSDRLNTEAFF. The V and J genes are TRBV30 and TRBJ1-1; no firm D call. V dropped 4 bases and J dropped 0 bases, with 15 bases sitting between them. This CDR3 comprises 15 residues. Germline V gene lookup returns CDR1 GTSNPN and CDR2 SVGIG (reference sequence).

The chain is built from TRBV9 and TRBJ1-1; weak D call: TRBD1 (5 bases). The CDR3 length is 15 residues. Germline assignment: CDR1 SGDLS and CDR2 YYNGEE. Trimming stripped 0 bases from V and 0 bases from J, with 9 bases between. The CDR3 loop reads CASSVVDSLNTEAFF. CDR3 DNA sequence: TGTGCCAGCAGCGTAGTCGACAGTCTGAACACTGAAGCTTTCTTT.

V gene TRBV13 combines with J gene TRBJ2-3; TRBD1 might be the D (6 bases). The germline CDR1 and CDR2 sequences are PRHDT and FYEKMQ (reference sequence). Trimming left V 1 base short and J 0 bases short, with 11 bases between. This CDR3 comprises 16 residues. CDR3 loop: CASSLVSGASTDTQYF. CDR3 in DNA: TGTGCCAGCAGCTTAGTCTCAGGGGCTAGCACAGATACGCAGTATTTT.

The chain is built from TRBV5-6 and TRBJ2-1, with 11 positions matching TRBD2. Germline CDR1 reads SGHDT; CDR2 reads YYEEEE. This CDR3 contains 16 residues. V was clipped by 4 bases and J by 4 bases; unmatched bases: 7. The CDR3 bases are TGTGCCAGCAGCCCCCTAGCGGGGGGACCTTACAATGAGCAGTTCTTC. Amino acid sequence: CASSPLAGGPYNEQFF.

The chain combines TRBV5-1 with TRBJ1-2; D is unclear. CDR3 length equals 13 residues. Germline assignment: CDR1 SGHRS and CDR2 YFSETQ. V was cut by 4 bases and J by 6 bases, with 13 bases left in between. The CDR3: CASSRQVENGYTF. As DNA, the CDR3 is TGCGCCAGCAGCCGGCAAGTCGAGAATGGCTACACCTTC.

The gene calls are TRBV27 and TRBJ2-1; D is undetermined. This CDR3 comprises 14 residues. Trimming took off 5 bases at V and 6 bases at J, with 14 bases between the two ends. Germline values: CDR1 MNHEY, CDR2 SMNVEV (reference sequence). CDR3 nucleotides: TGTGCCAGCAGTGTAATTGGGTTGACCAATGAGCAGTTCTTC. Amino acid sequence: CASSVIGLTNEQFF.

This sequence joins TRBV15 and TRBJ2-3; D might be TRBD1 or TRBD2, each matching 5 bases. Trimming pared 5 bases from V and 6 bases from J, leaving 12 bases between. This CDR3 is 13 amino acids long. In germline, CDR1 is LNHNV, CDR2 YYDKDF (reference sequence). The CDR3 DNA is TGTGCCACCAGCTCGGGACCCGGGGATACGCAGTATTTT. Amino acids: CATSSGPGDTQYF.

This clone was counted between two and nine times. CDR3 coding DNA: TGCAGTGTGTTGCGGATTGAAGCTTTCTTT. Protein: CSVLRIEAFF. J is TRBJ1-1 and V is TRBV20-1, with no clear D. CDR3 length: 10 residues. The V end was cut by 7 bases, the J end by 7 bases, with 10 bases between. CDR1 and CDR2 (germline): DFQATT, SNEGSKA (reference sequence).